Listed below are T cell receptor beta chains from one sample, sequenced in a study of T cells in Graves' hyperthyroidism and ophthalmopathy. TCRdb reprocessed the multiplex PCR reads via MiXCR and lists one record per CDR3 protein. Seen here are 340,000 or so distinct CDR3 sequences, 15% to 20% observed once, and the top ten hold approximately 33%. Sequenced material: blood. These receptors came from a man aged 25-45 years with Graves' hyperthyroidism. Both conserved end residues are part of each CDR3. A row's size may be missing; if present it is once, few, many or a size class.

j_call,v_call,clone_size,cdr3_aa
TRBJ1-5,TRBV2,many,CASSGSPDQPQHF
TRBJ2-4,TRBV20-1,few,CSATTITRAKNIQYF
TRBJ1-1,TRBV24-1,many,CATSDRTATEAFF
TRBJ2-1,TRBV11-3,many,CASMGYPYNEQFF
TRBJ2-4,TRBV19,-,CASSIPNAKNIQYF
TRBJ2-5,TRBV10-3,many,CAISGRALRETQYF
TRBJ2-4,TRBV11-2,many,CASSSRRGGNIQYF
TRBJ2-5,TRBV2,many,CASRLVVRLAGGPPYF
TRBJ2-1,TRBV25-1,few,CASTSNYNEQFF
TRBJ2-6,TRBV12-3/TRBV12-4,few,CASSSIDRASGANVLTF
TRBJ2-1,TRBV20-1,-,CSARDLQREGAGDEQFF
TRBJ1-1,TRBV2,-,CASSGVKGESEAFF
TRBJ2-7,TRBV28,many,CASSLKGTGTSGYRRYF
TRBJ1-1,TRBV28,many,CASSLGERRGASEAFF
TRBJ2-1,TRBV4-1,-,CASRPTSGRRNEQFF
TRBJ2-1,TRBV5-1,-,CASSTQVTGPYNEQFF
TRBJ2-2,TRBV10-3,-,CAISGESQWAGELFF
TRBJ2-7,TRBV19,-,CASSTSGRLSYEQYF
TRBJ2-1,TRBV28,many,CASSFQGGTQFF
TRBJ2-7,TRBV20-1,few,CSGIPVDEQYF
TRBJ2-1,TRBV7-4,few,CASSFLTGTSPNEQFF
TRBJ2-5,TRBV14,few,CASSLAWQETQYF
TRBJ2-7,TRBV14,many,CASSQKGPAPQYF
TRBJ1-6,TRBV14,few,CASSQDLNSPLHF
TRBJ2-2,TRBV3-1,many,CASSQEVSGEYHTGELFF